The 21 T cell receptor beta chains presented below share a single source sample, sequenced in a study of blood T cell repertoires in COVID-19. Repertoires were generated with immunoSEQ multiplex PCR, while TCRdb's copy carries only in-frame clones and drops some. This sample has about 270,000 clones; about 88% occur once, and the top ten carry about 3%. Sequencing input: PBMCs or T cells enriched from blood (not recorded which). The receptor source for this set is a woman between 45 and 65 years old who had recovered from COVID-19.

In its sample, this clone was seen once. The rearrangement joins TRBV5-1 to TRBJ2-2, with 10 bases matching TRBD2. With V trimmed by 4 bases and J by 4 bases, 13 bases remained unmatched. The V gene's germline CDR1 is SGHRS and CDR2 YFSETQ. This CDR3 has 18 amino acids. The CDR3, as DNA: TGCGCCAGCAGCAACGGACCCCTAGCGGGAGAGGTCACCGGGGAGCTGTTTTTT. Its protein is CASSNGPLAGEVTGELFF.

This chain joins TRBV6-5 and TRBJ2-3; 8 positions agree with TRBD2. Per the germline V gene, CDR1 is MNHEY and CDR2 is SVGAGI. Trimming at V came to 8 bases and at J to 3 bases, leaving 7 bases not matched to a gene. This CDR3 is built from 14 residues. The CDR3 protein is CASRGGGHTDTQYF. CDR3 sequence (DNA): TGTGCCAGCCGGGGGGGAGGACATACAGATACGCAGTATTTT.

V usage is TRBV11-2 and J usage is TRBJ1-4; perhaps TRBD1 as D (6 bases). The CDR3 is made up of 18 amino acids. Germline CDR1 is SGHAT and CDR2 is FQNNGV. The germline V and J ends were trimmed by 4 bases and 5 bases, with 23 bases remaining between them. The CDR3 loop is CASSSALYRRQGNEKLFF. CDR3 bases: TGTGCCAGCAGCTCAGCACTATACAGGCGGCAGGGGAATGAAAAACTGTTTTTT.

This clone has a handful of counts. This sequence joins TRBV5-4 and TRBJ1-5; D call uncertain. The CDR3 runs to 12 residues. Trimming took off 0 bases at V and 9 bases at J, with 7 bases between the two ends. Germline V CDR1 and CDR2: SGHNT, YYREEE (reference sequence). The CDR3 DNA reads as TGTGCCAGCAGCTTGGCCGAGGGGCCCCAGCATTTT. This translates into CASSLAEGPQHF.

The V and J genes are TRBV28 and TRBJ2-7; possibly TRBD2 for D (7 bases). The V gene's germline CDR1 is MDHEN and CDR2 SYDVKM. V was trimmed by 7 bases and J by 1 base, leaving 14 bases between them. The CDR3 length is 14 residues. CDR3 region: CASTRRGRSYEQYF. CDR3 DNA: TGTGCCAGCACCCGGCGGGGGCGGTCCTACGAGCAGTACTTC.

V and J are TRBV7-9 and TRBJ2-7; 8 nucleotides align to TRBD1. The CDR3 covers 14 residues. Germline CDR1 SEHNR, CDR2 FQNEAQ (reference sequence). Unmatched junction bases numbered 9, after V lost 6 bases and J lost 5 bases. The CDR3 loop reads CASSPTGVKNEQYF. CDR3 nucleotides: TGTGCCAGCAGTCCGACAGGGGTGAAAAACGAGCAGTACTTC.

The CDR3 nucleotides are TGTGCCAGCAGGCCCCGCGTGGGGGGAAGCTCCTACAATGAGCAGTTCTTC. It yields the protein CASRPRVGGSSYNEQFF. J is TRBJ2-1 and V is TRBV27, with D possibly matching TRBD2 (6 bases). The CDR3 is 17 amino acids. V was clipped by 6 bases and J by 0 bases, with 18 bases between them. Germline V CDR1 and CDR2: MNHEY, SMNVEV (reference sequence).

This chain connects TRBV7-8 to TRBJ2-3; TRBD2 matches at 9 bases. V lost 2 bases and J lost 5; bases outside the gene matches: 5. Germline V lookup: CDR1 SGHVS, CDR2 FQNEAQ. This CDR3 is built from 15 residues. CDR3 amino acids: CASSLLAGGLDTQYF. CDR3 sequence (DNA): TGTGCCAGCAGCTTACTGGCGGGAGGGCTAGATACGCAGTATTTT.

In nucleotides, the CDR3 is TGCAGCGTTGATGAGGGTGGCTATGGCTACACCTTC. Residues: CSVDEGGYGYTF. The chain recombines TRBV29-1 with TRBJ1-2; no firm D call. This CDR3 is built from 12 residues. Germline V CDR1 and CDR2: SQVTM, ANQGSEA. V shed 3 bases and J shed 4 bases, with 9 bases lying between them.

Here the CDR3 DNA reads TGTGCCAGCAGCTCTACGGTGGACAGCTACGAGCAGTACTTC. Amino acid sequence: CASSSTVDSYEQYF. The chain uses TRBV7-6 and TRBJ2-7; D is possibly TRBD1 (6 bases). CDR1 and CDR2 from the germline V gene are SGHVS and FNYEAQ. There are 14 residues in the CDR3. Deletions cut 4 bases from V and 3 bases from J, with 13 bases between.

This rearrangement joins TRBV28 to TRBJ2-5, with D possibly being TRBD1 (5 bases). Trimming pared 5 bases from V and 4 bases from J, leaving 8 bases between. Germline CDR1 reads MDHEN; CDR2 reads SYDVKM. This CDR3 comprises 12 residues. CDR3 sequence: CASSRGPETQYF. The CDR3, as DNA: TGTGCCAGCAGTAGGGGTCCAGAGACCCAGTACTTC.

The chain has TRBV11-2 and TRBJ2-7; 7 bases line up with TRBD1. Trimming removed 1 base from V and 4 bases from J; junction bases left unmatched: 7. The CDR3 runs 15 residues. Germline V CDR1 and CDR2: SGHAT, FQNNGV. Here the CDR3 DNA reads TGTGCCAGCAGCTTAGTAGACGACAGGGCGTACGAGCAGTACTTC. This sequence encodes CASSLVDDRAYEQYF.

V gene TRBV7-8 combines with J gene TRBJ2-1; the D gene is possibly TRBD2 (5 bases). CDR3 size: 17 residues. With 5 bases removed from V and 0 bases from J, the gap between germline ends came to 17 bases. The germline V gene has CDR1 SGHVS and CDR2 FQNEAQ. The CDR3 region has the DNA TGTGCCAGCAGCAAGCTGGACCCGGAGGCCTCCTACAATGAGCAGTTCTTC. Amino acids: CASSKLDPEASYNEQFF.

DNA for the CDR3: TGTGCCAGCAGCGTAGGGCTAGCGTCGACGTGGGATGAGCAGTTCTTC. Protein product: CASSVGLASTWDEQFF. This chain uses TRBV9 with TRBJ2-1; perhaps TRBD2 as D (6 bases). In germline, CDR1 is SGDLS, CDR2 YYNGEE. The CDR3 runs 16 residues. V gave up 0 bases and J gave up 8 bases, with 18 bases separating them.

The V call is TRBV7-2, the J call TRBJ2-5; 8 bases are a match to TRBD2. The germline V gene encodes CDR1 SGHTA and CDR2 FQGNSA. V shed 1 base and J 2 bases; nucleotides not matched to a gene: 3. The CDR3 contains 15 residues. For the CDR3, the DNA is TGTGCCAGCAGCTTAGGCCGGGGGGGACAAGAGACCCAGTACTTC. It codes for CASSLGRGGQETQYF. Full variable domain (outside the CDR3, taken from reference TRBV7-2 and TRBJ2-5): GAGVSQSPSNKVTEKGKDVELRCDPISGHTALYWYRQSLGQGLEFLIYFQGNSAPDKSGLPSDRFSAERTGGSVSTLTIQRTQQEDSAVYLCASSLGRGGQETQYFGPGTRLLVL.

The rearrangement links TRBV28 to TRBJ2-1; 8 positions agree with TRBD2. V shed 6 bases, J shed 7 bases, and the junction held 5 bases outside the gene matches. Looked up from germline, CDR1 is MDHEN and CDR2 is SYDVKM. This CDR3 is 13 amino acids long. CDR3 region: CASSVGLANEQFF. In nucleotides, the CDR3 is TGTGCCAGCAGCGTAGGACTAGCAAATGAGCAGTTCTTC.

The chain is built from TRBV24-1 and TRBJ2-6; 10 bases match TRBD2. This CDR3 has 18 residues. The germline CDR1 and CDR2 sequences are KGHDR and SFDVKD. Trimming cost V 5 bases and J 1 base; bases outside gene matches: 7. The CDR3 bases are TGTGCCACCAGTGGTTTAGCGGGAGGAAAATCTGGGGCCAACGTCCTGACTTTC. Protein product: CATSGLAGGKSGANVLTF.

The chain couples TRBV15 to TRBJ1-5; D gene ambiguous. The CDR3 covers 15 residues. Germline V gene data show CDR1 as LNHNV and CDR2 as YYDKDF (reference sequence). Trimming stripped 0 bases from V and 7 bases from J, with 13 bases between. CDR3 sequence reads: CATSRDTAASQPQHF. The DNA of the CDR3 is TGTGCCACCAGCAGAGATACAGCTGCTAGCCAGCCCCAGCATTTT.

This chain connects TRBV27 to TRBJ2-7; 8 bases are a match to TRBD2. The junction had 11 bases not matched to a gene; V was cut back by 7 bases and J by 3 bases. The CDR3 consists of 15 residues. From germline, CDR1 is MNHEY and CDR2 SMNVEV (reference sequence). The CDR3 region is CASTLLREGRYEQYF. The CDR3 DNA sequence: TGTGCCAGCACCTTGTTACGGGAGGGCCGCTACGAGCAGTACTTC.

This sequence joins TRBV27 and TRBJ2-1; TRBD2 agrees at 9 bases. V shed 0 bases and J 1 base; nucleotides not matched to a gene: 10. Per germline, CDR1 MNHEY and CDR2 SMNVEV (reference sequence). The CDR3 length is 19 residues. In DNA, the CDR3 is TGTGCCAGCAGTTTATCTGGTCTAGCGGGGCCCCTTTCCTACAATGAGCAGTTCTTC. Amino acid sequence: CASSLSGLAGPLSYNEQFF.

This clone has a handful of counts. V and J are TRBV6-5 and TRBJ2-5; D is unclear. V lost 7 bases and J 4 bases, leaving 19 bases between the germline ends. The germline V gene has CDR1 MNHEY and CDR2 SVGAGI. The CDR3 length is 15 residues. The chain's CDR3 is CASNLGSSRLETQYF. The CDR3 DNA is TGTGCCAGCAATCTGGGCTCATCAAGATTAGAGACCCAGTACTTC.